Listed here is a single T cell receptor (beta chain). This sample was taken from a study of blood T cell repertoires in COVID-19. The method was immunoSEQ multiplex PCR; TCRdb's version includes in-frame clones alone and lacks a portion of them. The data contain about 94,000 clones, about 80% of them singletons. V dropped 10 bases and J dropped 1 base, with 14 bases sitting between them. CDR1 is SEHNR and CDR2 is FQNEAQ in the germline V gene (reference sequence). This CDR3 comprises 15 residues. The sequence came from a human donor in a cohort sampled during active COVID-19. What was sequenced was peripheral blood. J is TRBJ2-6 and V is TRBV7-9; TRBD2 might be the D (6 bases). CDR3 region: CATPRDSSGANVLTF. CDR3 coding DNA: TGTGCCACCCCCCGGGACTCTTCTGGGGCCAACGTCCTGACTTTC.